This T cell receptor (beta chain) was recorded in a study of human T cells and chemical hapten exposure. The study, taken as a whole, reports: After DPC sensitization, TCRs above 1 in 1000 frequency showed no change.

Library construction involved attaching unique molecular identifiers to individual cDNA molecules, which allowed quantitative, reproducible TCR counting. How the authors handled the data: Samples held a median of about 94,000 TCRs, range about 23,224–700,000. MiXCR, run by TCRdb on the RACE reads, gives a single entry per CDR3 protein. TCRdb's processing, not the authors' own work, is the source of the V and J calls. The sample shows some 65,000 distinct CDR3 sequences, about 6.5% of them seen only once. The germline gives CDR1 LNHDA, CDR2 SQIVND (reference sequence). The CDR3 consists of 15 residues. Trimming at V came to 1 base and at J to 4 bases, leaving 0 bases not matched to a gene. Stated time point: healthy volunteer bleed at 6 weeks. The starting material, unfractionated whole blood, was used for total RNA extraction. This clonotype was seen repeatedly, ten times or more. Its antigen is still unknown.

The receptor was derived from a female donor in good health. Some clones in this sample may be carry-over from other donors' samples. The chain carries TRBV19 and TRBJ2-7; 14 bases fit TRBD2. Sequencing used whole blood. The CDR3 region has the DNA TGTGCCAGTAGTATAGGACTAGCGGGAGGGTACGAGCAGTACTTC. This encodes CASSIGLAGGYEQYF.